The 24 T cell receptor beta chains below come from one sample, sequenced in a study of CD8 T cells in Susac syndrome. With random hexamers, about 0.45 to 1 ug RNA was reverse transcribed. TCRdb passed the immunoSEQ multiplex PCR reads through MiXCR, listing each CDR3 protein once. The sample carries roughly 180,000 distinct CDR3 sequences, approximately 95% recorded once. What was sequenced was CD4+ T cells from PBMCs. The receptors originated from a human donor in good health.

The chain uses TRBV19 and TRBJ1-5; TRBD1 might be the D (6 bases). Germline loops: CDR1 LNHDA, CDR2 SQIVND (reference sequence). The CDR3 extends over 14 amino acids. Trimming cost V 3 bases and J 5 bases, with 11 bases left between them. CDR3 nucleotides: TGTGCCAGTAGTATGGCACAGGGTCATCAGCCCCAGCATTTT. Its translation: CASSMAQGHQPQHF.

The chain joins TRBV29-1 to TRBJ1-2, with a weak D call TRBD1 (5 bases). The CDR3 has 14 residues. Germline assignment: CDR1 SQVTM and CDR2 ANQGSEA. The V end lost 4 bases, the J end lost 8 bases, and 20 bases lay between the germline ends. CDR3 sequence reads: CSVGALGRPGGYTF. DNA for the CDR3: TGCAGCGTTGGGGCGCTGGGGCGCCCGGGGGGCTACACCTTC.

The chain joins TRBV6-1 to TRBJ1-2; maybe TRBD1 (5 bases). This CDR3 region has 12 residues. V dropped 2 bases and J dropped 8 bases, with 9 bases sitting between them. Germline V lookup: CDR1 MNHNS, CDR2 SASEGT. In DNA form, the CDR3 reads TGTGCCAGCAGTGAAATGTGGGGCGGCTACACCTTC. Protein: CASSEMWGGYTF.

The V gene is TRBV29-1, the J gene TRBJ1-1; D call uncertain. V gave up 4 bases and J gave up 4 bases, with 10 bases separating them. This CDR3 has 12 residues. Germline V lookup: CDR1 SQVTM, CDR2 ANQGSEA. CDR3 amino acids: CSVVRDRTEAFF. The CDR3 DNA is TGCAGCGTTGTAAGGGATCGCACTGAAGCTTTCTTT. Full variable domain (missing parts from reference TRBV29-1 and TRBJ1-1): SAVISQKPSRDICQRGTSLTIQCQVDSQVTMMFWYRQQPGQSLTLIATANQGSEATYESGFVIDKFPISRPNLTFSTLTVSNMSPEDSSIYLCSVVRDRTEAFFGQGTRLTVV.

The chain is built from TRBV7-3 and TRBJ2-5, with 7 bases matching TRBD2. CDR3 size: 14 residues. Per germline, CDR1 SGHTA and CDR2 FQGTGA. J was trimmed by 5 bases and V by 4 bases; bases with no gene match: 7. CDR3 residues: CASSSSGGRETQYF. The CDR3, as DNA: TGTGCCAGCAGCTCCTCGGGAGGCAGGGAGACCCAGTACTTC. Full variable domain (missing parts from reference TRBV7-3 and TRBJ2-5): GAGVSQTPSNKVTEKGKYVELRCDPISGHTALYWYRQSLGQGPEFLIYFQGTGAADDSGLPNDRFFAVRPEGSVSTLKIQRTERGDSAVYLCASSSSGGRETQYFGPGTRLLVL.

This sequence joins TRBV3-1 and TRBJ2-7; tentatively, D is TRBD2 (5 bases). This CDR3 region has 16 residues. Trimming stripped 3 bases from V and 0 bases from J, with 15 bases between. In germline, CDR1 is LGHDT, CDR2 YNNKEL (reference sequence). The CDR3 protein is CASSQEKASISYEQYF. The CDR3 DNA is TGTGCCAGCAGCCAGGAAAAGGCTAGCATCTCCTACGAGCAGTACTTC.

In this sample, this clonotype turned up a few times. The chain has TRBV18 and TRBJ1-2, with D hard to call. Trimming stripped 3 bases from V and 4 bases from J, with 6 bases between. Germline V gives CDR1 KGHSH, CDR2 LQKENI. The CDR3 covers 12 residues. CDR3 in amino acids: CASSPDGYGYTF. In DNA form, the CDR3 reads TGTGCCAGCTCACCGGACGGCTATGGCTACACCTTC.

The rearrangement uses TRBV29-1 and TRBJ2-5, with no clear D. This CDR3 is built from 14 residues. CDR1 is SQVTM and CDR2 is ANQGSEA in the germline V gene. V lost 1 base to trimming and J lost 7 bases, with 16 bases between them. DNA of the CDR3: TGCAGCGTTGAAGCCCCCGGTCTTAAGGGGACCCAGTACTTC. Translating gives CSVEAPGLKGTQYF.

The CDR3 nucleotides are TGCAGTGCTTCTAGATACAGGGACCGCAATCAGCCCCAGCATTTT. This encodes CSASRYRDRNQPQHF. The J gene is TRBJ1-5, the V gene TRBV20-1; a weak D match, TRBD1 (6 bases). Per the germline V gene, CDR1 is DFQATT and CDR2 is SNEGSKA (reference sequence). V lost 5 bases and J lost 2, with 16 bases in between. The CDR3 contains 15 residues.

This chain links TRBV18 with TRBJ2-3, with D tentatively TRBD1 (5 bases). With 3 bases removed from V and 0 bases from J, the gap between germline ends came to 13 bases. CDR3 length: 16 residues. The germline gives CDR1 KGHSH, CDR2 LQKENI. In DNA form, the CDR3 reads TGTGCCAGCTCACCGCAGGGTTCTACTAGCACAGATACGCAGTATTTT. Protein sequence: CASSPQGSTSTDTQYF. Based on the CDR3 plus reference TRBV18 and TRBJ2-3, the full variable domain is NAGVMQNPRHLVRRRGQEARLRCSPMKGHSHVYWYRQLPEEGLKFMVYLQKENIIDESGMPKERFSAEFPKEGPSILRIQQVVRGDSAAYFCASSPQGSTSTDTQYFGPGTRLTVL.

V usage is TRBV29-1 and J usage is TRBJ2-7, with a tentative D call TRBD2 (5 bases). Germline-derived CDR1 and CDR2 are SQVTM and ANQGSEA. There are 11 residues in the CDR3. The V and J ends lost 6 bases and 6 bases respectively, with 12 bases between them. The CDR3 loop reads CSVGISSEQYF. DNA for the CDR3: TGCAGCGTCGGGATTTCCAGCGAGCAGTACTTC.

As regards this clonotype: The junction departs from the called germline gene at one end, perhaps through a read error. The chain recombines TRBV30 with TRBJ1-2; D ambiguous. The germline V gene encodes CDR1 GTSNPN and CDR2 SVGIG (reference sequence). CDR3 length: 16 residues. The CDR3: CAWSSPGLGPNYGYTF. DNA of the CDR3: TGTGCCTGGAGTTCGCCGGGCCTTGGGCCTAACTATGGCTACACTTTC.

The chain recombines TRBV20-1 with TRBJ2-7, with TRBD1 as a possible D gene (6 bases). Germline CDR1 is DFQATT and CDR2 is SNEGSKA (reference sequence). CDR3 length: 15 residues. The germline V and J ends were trimmed by 4 bases and 5 bases, with 21 bases remaining between them. This CDR3 is CSAKTPGQGSNEQYF. CDR3 coding DNA: TGCAGTGCTAAGACGCCCGGGCAGGGGTCGAACGAGCAGTACTTC.

The count of this clonotype is one. The rearrangement joins TRBV2 to TRBJ2-1; 9 nucleotides align to TRBD2. Germline CDR1 SNHLY, CDR2 FYNNEI. The CDR3 has 14 residues. Trimming took 4 bases from V and 9 from J; bases not matched to a gene: 7. The CDR3 protein is CASSAETSGLEQFF. The DNA for the CDR3 is TGTGCCAGCAGTGCGGAGACTAGCGGCCTTGAGCAGTTCTTC.

This clonotype was seen only once. Here the CDR3 DNA reads TGTGCCAGCAGCTTATTCCTCTTGAACACTGAAGCTTTCTTT. The encoded protein is CASSLFLLNTEAFF. The V call is TRBV7-2, the J call TRBJ1-1; D gene uncertain. The germline CDR1 and CDR2 sequences are SGHTA and FQGNSA. The CDR3 is 14 residues long. The ends were cut back, 2 bases at V and 0 bases at J, with 7 bases in the middle.

J is TRBJ2-6 and V is TRBV29-1; D remains ambiguous. The ends were cut back, 6 bases at V and 2 bases at J, with 5 bases in the middle. The CDR3 is made up of 12 amino acids. CDR1 and CDR2 from the germline V gene are SQVTM and ANQGSEA. The CDR3 coding sequence is TGCAGCGTCTCGGCTGGGGCCAACGTCCTGACTTTC. This codes for CSVSAGANVLTF.

The chain carries TRBV10-2 and TRBJ2-3, with TRBD2 matching 8 bases. The V and J ends lost 7 bases and 15 bases, in that order; junction bases with no gene match: 9. CDR1 is WSHSY, CDR2 SAAADI, per germline. CDR3 length: 11 residues. The CDR3 is CASTGGAHHYF. In DNA form, the CDR3 reads TGCGCCAGCACGGGAGGGGCTCACCACTATTTT.

The chain recombines TRBV20-1 with TRBJ2-7; D may be TRBD1 or TRBD2 (5 bases each). This CDR3 has 13 amino acids. Germline V gene data show CDR1 as DFQATT and CDR2 as SNEGSKA (reference sequence). Trimming took 0 bases from V and 4 from J, leaving 10 bases between them. The CDR3 nucleotides read TGCAGTGCTAGAGATCGGGGCGGTTACGAGCAGTACTTC. It specifies CSARDRGGYEQYF.

In its sample, this clonotype was seen once. This rearrangement joins TRBV5-6 to TRBJ2-5; the match to TRBD1 covers 7 bases. The trim removed 3 bases at V and 5 bases at J, leaving 7 bases unmatched. This CDR3 has 14 amino acids. Per the germline V gene, CDR1 is SGHDT and CDR2 is YYEEEE. This CDR3 reads CASSYNNRGETQYF. The DNA for the CDR3 is TGTGCCAGCAGCTATAACAACAGGGGTGAGACCCAGTACTTC.

The CDR3 is CASSQDMRGRSSYEQYF. For the CDR3, the DNA is TGCGCCAGCAGCCAAGATATGCGAGGGAGAAGCTCCTACGAGCAGTACTTC. The V call is TRBV4-3, the J call TRBJ2-7, with D perhaps matching TRBD2 (5 bases). V lost 0 bases and J lost 0, with 15 bases in between. Germline V CDR1 and CDR2: LGHNA, YSLEER. CDR3 length equals 17 residues.

This clonotype was seen more than once but under ten times. The chain couples TRBV28 to TRBJ2-5; 7 nucleotides line up with TRBD2. J lost 3 bases, V lost 9 bases, and 4 bases had no gene match. Looked up from germline, CDR1 is MDHEN and CDR2 is SYDVKM. The length of the CDR3 is 12 residues. DNA of the CDR3: TGTGCCAGTCTGGGGGGGAAAGAGACCCAGTACTTC. Protein: CASLGGKETQYF.

The chain links TRBV29-1 to TRBJ2-1, with 7 bases aligning to TRBD2. Unmatched junction bases numbered 10, after V lost 6 bases and J lost 5 bases. The CDR3 is 14 amino acids. Germline V gene lookup returns CDR1 SQVTM and CDR2 ANQGSEA. CDR3 amino acids: CSVTGTTHNNEQFF. CDR3 DNA sequence: TGCAGCGTAACCGGGACTACTCACAACAATGAGCAGTTCTTC.

J is TRBJ2-1 and V is TRBV18, with D perhaps TRBD2 (5 bases). Trimming left V 4 bases short and J 5 bases short, with 15 bases between. The CDR3 runs 15 residues. Germline-derived CDR1 and CDR2 are KGHSH and LQKENI. CDR3 DNA: TGTGCCAGCTCACTGGGCCGAGGGATCGACAATGAGCAGTTCTTC. Residues: CASSLGRGIDNEQFF.

The rearrangement joins TRBV28 to TRBJ2-7; the match to TRBD2 covers 14 bases. CDR1 and CDR2 (germline): MDHEN, SYDVKM. Trimming cost V 8 bases and J 3 bases; bases outside gene matches: 6. CDR3 length equals 15 residues. The CDR3 DNA reads as TGTGCCAGCGGACTAGCGGGAGGTGGGCTCTACGAGCAGTACTTC. It encodes CASGLAGGGLYEQYF.